The 6 T cell receptor beta chains below come from one sample, sequenced in a study of T cell responses to AZD1222 COVID-19 vaccine. This table comes from immunoSEQ multiplex PCR, and its TCRdb copy is limited to in-frame clones, with some not included. The sample consists of 200,000 or so clones, 85% to 95% of them appearing once. The sample consisted of peripheral blood, taken on day 0 of AZD1222 vaccination. The receptor set was obtained from an adult in good health.

CDR3 protein: CASSFMGRARETQYF. The CDR3 nucleotides are TGTGCCAGCAGTTTTATGGGCAGGGCGAGAGAGACCCAGTACTTC. This chain connects TRBV28 to TRBJ2-5; tentative D call: TRBD1 (5 bases). V gave up 3 bases and J gave up 4 bases, with 15 bases separating them. Germline CDR1 reads MDHEN; CDR2 reads SYDVKM. This CDR3 region has 15 residues.

The chain combines TRBV25-1 with TRBJ1-1, with D possibly TRBD1 on 5 matching bases. The CDR3 runs 14 residues. Germline V lookup: CDR1 MGHDK, CDR2 SYGVNS. Trimming removed 3 bases at V and 3 bases at J, with 11 bases between. The DNA of the CDR3 is TGTGCCAGCAGTGATCAGGGTCTAGACACTGAAGCTTTCTTT. It is translated as CASSDQGLDTEAFF.

The gene calls are TRBV29-1 and TRBJ1-4; possibly TRBD1 for D (5 bases). The V end lost 2 bases, the J end lost 8 bases, and 12 bases lay between the germline ends. The CDR3 runs 13 residues. The germline CDR1 and CDR2 sequences are SQVTM and ANQGSEA. The CDR3 here is CSVERHKGEKLFF. DNA for the CDR3: TGCAGCGTTGAAAGACACAAGGGGGAAAAACTGTTTTTT.

The CDR3 protein is CASSRQGAMVSGANVLTF. The CDR3 nucleotides read TGTGCCAGCTCCCGACAGGGGGCAATGGTCTCTGGGGCCAACGTCCTGACTTTC. The V gene is TRBV18, the J gene TRBJ2-6; 10 positions match TRBD1. V was pared by 6 bases and J by 0 bases, with 8 bases of the junction left unmatched. This CDR3 has 18 amino acids. Per the germline V gene, CDR1 is KGHSH and CDR2 is LQKENI.

This chain uses TRBV15 with TRBJ1-2, with TRBD1 matching 7 bases. Looked up from germline, CDR1 is LNHNV and CDR2 is YYDKDF (reference sequence). V trimming: 3 bases; J trimming: 7 bases; junction bases outside the gene matches: 8. The length of the CDR3 is 14 residues. CDR3 amino acids: CATSRATGSAGYTF. DNA of the CDR3: TGTGCCACCAGCAGGGCGACAGGGTCCGCTGGCTACACCTTC.

The V and J genes are TRBV5-1 and TRBJ1-1; D gene ambiguous. Germline lookup yields CDR1 SGHRS and CDR2 YFSETQ. This CDR3 comprises 13 residues. Trimming removed 6 bases at V and 3 bases at J, with 12 bases between. The CDR3 nucleotides are TGCGCCAGCACCCCTCGAGCAGACACTGAAGCTTTCTTT. Residues: CASTPRADTEAFF.